The source of this T cell receptor beta chain is a study of sequential checkpoint blockade in melanoma. On the study more broadly: First-line arms were nivolumab then ipilimumab, or the reverse, randomized 1:1.

Profiling relied on immunoSEQ multiplex PCR, and the TCRdb table lists in-frame clones only, not all of them. The sample shows approximately 21,000 clones, around 80% of them seen only once. V was trimmed by 4 bases and J by 4 bases, leaving 17 bases between them. This CDR3 spans 16 amino acids. Germline CDR1 SGHRS, CDR2 YFSETQ. Treatment of the sample: randomized to nivolumab then ipilimumab (arm A) or the reverse (arm B). From thawed PBMCs, live CD3+CD8+ cells negative for CD19 and CD56 were sorted. The V and J genes are TRBV5-1 and TRBJ1-4; D not certain. The sample consisted of CD8+ T cells sorted from blood (inferred from file names), taken from a patient given nivolumab and ipilimumab in sequence. The source is a human donor with melanoma. CDR3 bases: TGCGCCAGCAGCCCCCTCGCAGAAAATTTTAATGAAAAACTGTTTTTT. It specifies CASSPLAENFNEKLFF.